A selection of T cell receptor beta chains follows, all from one sample in a study of OX40 agonist ivuxolimab in advanced cancers. Assay: immunoSEQ multiplex PCR; the TCRdb copy retains only in-frame clones and omits some. The sample shows about 79,000 clones, less than 85% of them seen only once. This specimen was CD4+ or CD8+ T cells sorted from blood, taken in a trial of the OX40 agonist ivuxolimab. The receptor source for this set is an adult with an advanced solid tumor such as melanoma, head and neck, liver or kidney cancer. CDR3s leave out the opening cysteine and the closing phenylalanine or tryptophan.

TRBV28,TRBJ2-7,ASSLLSGTADSYEQY
TRBV6-5,TRBJ2-2,ATRNSGRAHGELF
TRBV6-1,TRBJ2-5,ASSVDRGRETQY
TRBV28,TRBJ1-6,ASSLWDRNSPLH
TRBV6-1,TRBJ2-7,ASSEGINPGIHEQY
TRBV27,TRBJ2-7,ASSLKEGVFSTHEQY
TRBV7-9,TRBJ2-2,ASRIRTDRVGTGELF
TRBV11-2,TRBJ2-7,ASSSPPSGRASEQY
TRBV7-8,TRBJ1-5,ASSWQGAGQPQH
TRBV7-9,TRBJ2-7,ASSSRQTLSYEQY
TRBV6-5,TRBJ1-1,ASSPIQGWTEAF
TRBV28,TRBJ2-3,ASSLAGSTDTQY
TRBV9,TRBJ2-5,ASSLRGGFRETQY
TRBV7-2,TRBJ2-7,ASSLGQETIYEQY
TRBV5-4,TRBJ2-1,ASSPGREQF
TRBV19,TRBJ2-5,ASSQGPNRETQY
TRBV28,TRBJ2-7,ASSLYTPDRECEQY
TRBV28,TRBJ2-3,ASSLGTGRGFRDPDTQY
TRBV11-2,TRBJ1-2,ASSTEGRIYGYT
TRBV5-1,TRBJ1-2,ASSPSGGAGNYGYT
TRBV29-1,TRBJ2-5,SVEGTRQGVQETQY
TRBV6-6,TRBJ2-2,ASRPGASGSARELF
TRBV2,TRBJ2-3,ASRGTSGGDHTQY
TRBV5-1,TRBJ2-3,ASSISGGWADTQY
TRBV28,TRBJ2-2,ASRSGTVIANTGELF
TRBV4-3,TRBJ2-4,ASSQDAQGPNIQY
TRBV28,TRBJ2-4,ASSSPDSVKNIQY
TRBV19,TRBJ1-5,ASTDAGYNQPQH
TRBV30,TRBJ2-5,AWSAARTRSETQY
TRBV7-3,TRBJ2-7,ASSLAGPGVEQY
TRBV25-1,TRBJ2-5,ASSDLSGEGGTQY
TRBV5-6,TRBJ2-1,ASSLDRLAGVNNEQF
TRBV25-1,TRBJ2-5,ASSSGGRETQY
TRBV6-5,TRBJ2-1,ASSQYRGSNEQF
TRBV2,TRBJ1-5,ASRARGSGNQPQH
TRBV18,TRBJ1-1,ASSPNPNTEAF
TRBV29-1,TRBJ2-1,SVDRHNEQF
TRBV25-1,TRBJ2-7,ASGDGVLGEQY
TRBV19,TRBJ1-5,ASSIWGNQPQH
TRBV11-3,TRBJ2-5,ASSPAPAGAGETQY
TRBV19,TRBJ1-2,ASSTKHRDPIHGYT
TRBV19,TRBJ1-1,ASRFRDSEAF
TRBV6-1,TRBJ2-1,ASSEVGLAGNFGSYNEQF
TRBV9,TRBJ2-1,ASSSRTSGRGISYNEQF
TRBV6-5,TRBJ2-7,ASSMRGGSYEQY
TRBV30,TRBJ2-3,AWSVLSGSYTDTQY
TRBV28,TRBJ2-5,ASSLKFPATQY
TRBV11-1,TRBJ2-5,ASSRGRGEKETQY
TRBV21-1,TRBJ2-1,ASSKRRGNEQF
TRBV14,TRBJ1-1,ASSQERGKGTEAF
TRBV28,TRBJ1-2,ASGESSAYGYT
TRBV7-2,TRBJ1-2,ASSPGGQLYYGYT
TRBV7-2,TRBJ2-5,ASSLVRGAPQETQY
TRBV6-5,TRBJ1-6,ASSYGTGVNSPLH